This T cell receptor (beta chain) came from a study of CD8+CD57+ T cells in acquired aplastic anemia. Study-wide points: No significant patient-versus-control difference appeared in CD8+ Simpson's diversity.

V gave up 8 bases and J gave up 4 bases, with 17 bases separating them. The CDR3 spans 14 residues. Germline values: CDR1 MGHDK, CDR2 SYGVNS. To note about this clonotype: Its antigen is undetermined.

Profiling that covered TCR beta VDJ and CDR3 relied on genomic DNA as its template. MiXCR, run by TCRdb on the reads, gives a single entry per CDR3 protein. The repertoire holds about 180,000 distinct CDR3 sequences, with roughly half as singletons. The sequence was obtained from a human donor in good health. The specimen sequenced was sorted CD4+, CD8+, or CD8+CD57+ T cells (not recorded which) from PBMCs. This sequence joins TRBV25-1 and TRBJ1-1; perhaps TRBD1 as D (6 bases). The CDR3 coding sequence is TGTGCCAGCCGGGACACGGGAAGTACCACTGAAGCTTTCTTT. Protein: CASRDTGSTTEAFF.